Listed below are T cell receptor beta chains from one sample, sequenced in a study of OX40 agonist ivuxolimab in advanced cancers. TCRdb's table, derived via immunoSEQ multiplex PCR, lists solely in-frame clones and lacks some. Of approximately 66,000 clones in the sample, 85% were seen once. This specimen consisted of CD4+ or CD8+ T cells sorted from blood, obtained in a trial of the OX40 agonist ivuxolimab. Source of these receptors: an adult with an advanced solid tumor such as melanoma, head and neck, liver or kidney cancer. The CDR3 runs from the conserved cysteine through the conserved F or W. Fields, in order: J gene, V gene, CDR3 protein.

>TRBJ2-1|TRBV11-3
CASSLQDGQTNEQFF
>TRBJ1-2|TRBV19
CASSTTGNAVYGYTF
>TRBJ1-6|TRBV28
CASTPLGQSNSPLHF
>TRBJ1-5|TRBV7-2
CASSLGTPSNQPQHF
>TRBJ1-5|TRBV5-4
CASSLAGLNQPQHF
>TRBJ1-2|TRBV19
CASSIPWTGGRSGRYTF
>TRBJ1-4|TRBV7-2
CASSLEGFVNEKLFF
>TRBJ1-1|TRBV29-1
CSVELYLNTEAFF
>TRBJ2-7|TRBV9
CASSVGTAVGLEQYF
>TRBJ2-5|TRBV11-3
CASSLELQGDPQETQYF
>TRBJ2-7|TRBV6-5
CASRGDNSYEQYF
>TRBJ2-3|TRBV2
CASTGRSRADTQYF
>TRBJ1-1|TRBV5-4
CASSLTGRTEAFF
>TRBJ1-4|TRBV7-2
CASSFGGGEKLFF
>TRBJ2-5|TRBV9
CASSATSGGAGYRQETQYF
>TRBJ2-2|TRBV5-1
CASSDQTSYTGELFF
>TRBJ1-3|TRBV6-5
CASRVGQGSGNTIYF
>TRBJ2-1|TRBV4-2
CASSQDRLAGGDYEQFF
>TRBJ2-2|TRBV4-2
CASSLGGPPTGELFF
>TRBJ1-6|TRBV7-2
CASSSNTASPLHF
>TRBJ2-2|TRBV28
CASSLTGVITGELFF
>TRBJ2-5|TRBV5-1
CASSLVGLTGNGETQYF
>TRBJ2-1|TRBV6-4
CASSREEGSYNEQFF
>TRBJ2-1|TRBV14
CASSPRVGLAGYNEQFF
>TRBJ1-2|TRBV2
CASRDGTRSNYGYTF
>TRBJ2-1|TRBV7-2
CASSLLGQGNYEQFF
>TRBJ1-2|TRBV6-5
CASSYSRPGRDGHTF
>TRBJ1-5|TRBV14
CASRKCDGQSNQPQHF
>TRBJ2-4|TRBV19
CASSIGGRGLKNIQYF
>TRBJ2-3|TRBV7-2
CASSRGLAGTDTQYF
>TRBJ2-3|TRBV20-1
CSARELGTQYF
>TRBJ2-7|TRBV28
CASSLSGFSSYEQYF
>TRBJ2-2|TRBV10-3
CAIMSTGGGTGELFF
>TRBJ1-5|TRBV27
CASSTPGLNQPQHF
>TRBJ2-2|TRBV9
CASSVIPKITGELFF
>TRBJ1-3|TRBV30
CASGGQGSGNTIYF
>TRBJ2-3|TRBV27
CASSITGASTDTQYF
>TRBJ1-4|TRBV21-1
CASPPGARQRPPEKLFF
>TRBJ2-7|TRBV9
CASSAGPASSYEQYF
>TRBJ1-3|TRBV28
CASSPGQGRESGNTIYF
>TRBJ1-5|TRBV2
CASNVLDSNQPQHF
>TRBJ1-4|TRBV28
CASSLAGRSNEKLFF
>TRBJ2-2|TRBV5-4
CASSSNTGELFF
>TRBJ1-1|TRBV2
CASSLTASNTEAFF